The clone carrying this TCR beta chain was seen a single time. The data belong to a study of blood T cell repertoires in COVID-19. As for the study in general: T cells, B-cell-depleted T cells, or PBMCs provided the cDNA or gDNA that served as material.

The protocol was immunoSEQ multiplex PCR, while the TCRdb copy is restricted to in-frame clones and leaves out a portion. The data contain around 150,000 clones, 77% of them singletons. Trimming took off 3 bases at V and 2 bases at J, with 22 bases between the two ends. Germline V gives CDR1 SGHAT, CDR2 FQNNGV. The CDR3 is 18 amino acids. The sample comprised peripheral blood. This receptor was obtained from a woman between 50 and 59 years old with active or convalescent COVID-19. The chain combines TRBV11-2 with TRBJ1-1; D unresolved. Here the CDR3 DNA reads TGTGCCAGCAGCTTGTCTGCAAGACACGGAGGGAATAACACTGAAGCTTTCTTT. Amino acids: CASSLSARHGGNNTEAFF.